The 7 T cell receptor beta chains reported below all come from one sample, sequenced in a study of shared clonotypes between healthy human individuals. Only in-frame clones appear in the TCRdb table, and some are missing; sequencing was by immunoSEQ multiplex PCR. The table has 450,000 to 500,000 clones, roughly 80% seen once. Specimen: PBMCs. Every receptor here comes from a woman in her thirties or forties in good health. Some clones in this sample may be carry-over from other donors' samples.

CDR3 in amino acids: CASSVGTGNEKLFF. The CDR3 DNA follows: TGTGCCAGCAGCGTAGGGACAGGCAATGAAAAACTGTTTTTT. This chain connects TRBV9 to TRBJ1-4; 7 bases align to TRBD1. The CDR3 extends over 14 amino acids. Losses at the gene ends were 0 bases for V and 5 bases for J; bases not matched to a gene: 1. CDR1 is SGDLS, CDR2 YYNGEE, per germline.

The CDR3 region is CASSARAGYGYTF. Here the CDR3 DNA reads TGTGCCAGCAGTGCCCGAGCAGGCTATGGCTACACCTTC. V usage is TRBV6-6 and J usage is TRBJ1-2, with D hard to call. Trimming took 5 bases from V and 4 from J, leaving 11 bases between them. The CDR3 runs 13 residues. The germline V gene has CDR1 MNHNY and CDR2 SVGAGI (reference sequence).

This clone was counted a single time. The rearrangement joins TRBV28 to TRBJ2-5; 12 positions match TRBD2. The germline gives CDR1 MDHEN, CDR2 SYDVKM. V lost 3 bases to trimming and J lost 5 bases; unmatched junction nucleotides: 16. The CDR3 sequence is 19 residues long. The CDR3 loop reads CASSFLGRASGRARETQYF. The CDR3 nucleotides read TGTGCCAGCAGTTTCTTGGGGCGGGCTAGCGGGAGGGCCAGGGAGACCCAGTACTTC.

This clone was detected many times. The chain combines TRBV30 with TRBJ2-1, with 13 nucleotides matching TRBD2. Trimming cost V 1 base and J 8 bases; bases outside gene matches: 5. The CDR3 has 15 amino acids. CDR1 and CDR2 (germline): GTSNPN, SVGIG (reference sequence). The CDR3 DNA is TGTGCCTGGAGTGAGGGACTAGCGGGAAGGGATGAGCAGTTCTTC. Encoded protein: CAWSEGLAGRDEQFF.

The CDR3 DNA sequence: TGTGCCAGCAGTTTATTTGGGCGGGCCACAGATACGCAGTATTTT. This sequence encodes CASSLFGRATDTQYF. The chain uses TRBV27 and TRBJ2-3, with D maybe TRBD2 (5 bases). Per germline, CDR1 MNHEY and CDR2 SMNVEV (reference sequence). This CDR3 is built from 15 residues. Between the trimmed V and J ends, which lost 1 base and 2 bases, there was a span of 10 bases.

The chain has TRBV19 and TRBJ2-4, with a tentative D call TRBD2 (5 bases). The germline CDR1 and CDR2 sequences are LNHDA and SQIVND (reference sequence). The V and J ends lost 10 bases and 0 bases respectively, with 13 bases between them. The CDR3 has 14 residues. CDR3 in amino acids: CANHPRVAKNIQYF. CDR3 sequence (DNA): TGTGCCAATCACCCGCGGGTAGCCAAAAACATTCAGTACTTC.

The table lists this clone with a count of one. The V gene is TRBV27, the J gene TRBJ2-1; TRBD2 agrees at 7 bases. The V gene end was trimmed by 5 bases and the J gene end by 6 bases; junction bases not matched to a gene: 10. This CDR3 spans 15 amino acids. Germline CDR1 is MNHEY and CDR2 is SMNVEV (reference sequence). The CDR3 sequence is CASSLPPGGRNEQFF. The CDR3 nucleotides are TGTGCCAGCAGTCTCCCGCCGGGAGGCCGCAATGAGCAGTTCTTC.